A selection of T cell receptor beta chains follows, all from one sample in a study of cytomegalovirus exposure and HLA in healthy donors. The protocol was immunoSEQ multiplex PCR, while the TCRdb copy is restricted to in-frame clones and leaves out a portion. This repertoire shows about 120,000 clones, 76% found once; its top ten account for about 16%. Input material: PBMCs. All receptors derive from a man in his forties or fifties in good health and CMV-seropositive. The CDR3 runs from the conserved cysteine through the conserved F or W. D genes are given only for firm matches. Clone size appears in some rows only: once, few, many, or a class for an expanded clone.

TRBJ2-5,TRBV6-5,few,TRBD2,CASSYLAGAQETQYF,TGTGCCAGCAGTTACCTAGCGGGGGCCCAAGAGACCCAGTACTTC
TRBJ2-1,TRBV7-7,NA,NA,CASSLGQDNEQFF,TGTGCTAGCAGCTTGGGACAAGACAATGAGCAGTTCTTC
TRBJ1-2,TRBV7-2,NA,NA,CASSLGHQANYGYTF,TGTGCCAGCAGCTTAGGGCACCAAGCTAACTATGGCTACACCTTC
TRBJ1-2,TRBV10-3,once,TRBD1,CAISEMGQGSGYTF,TGTGCCATCAGTGAAATGGGACAGGGGAGCGGCTACACCTTC
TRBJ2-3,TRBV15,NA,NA,CATSSQTGTADTQYF,TGTGCCACCAGCAGTCAGACAGGGACTGCAGATACGCAGTATTTT
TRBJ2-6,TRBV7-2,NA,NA,CASSLSSGRRANVLTF,TGTGCCAGCAGCTTGTCATCAGGGAGGAGGGCCAACGTCCTGACTTTC
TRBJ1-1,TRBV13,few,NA,CASSLGSGVNTEAFF,TGTGCCAGCAGCTTAGGCTCCGGGGTGAACACTGAAGCTTTCTTT
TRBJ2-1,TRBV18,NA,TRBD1,CASSLDRVHEQFF,TGTGCCAGCTCACTGGACAGGGTCCATGAGCAGTTCTTC
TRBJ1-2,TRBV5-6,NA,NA,CASSFGRQVYGYTF,TGTGCCAGCAGCTTTGGGCGTCAGGTCTATGGCTACACCTTC
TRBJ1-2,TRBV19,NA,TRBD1,CASSFSGGYGYTF,TGTGCCAGTAGTTTCTCAGGGGGCTATGGCTACACCTTC